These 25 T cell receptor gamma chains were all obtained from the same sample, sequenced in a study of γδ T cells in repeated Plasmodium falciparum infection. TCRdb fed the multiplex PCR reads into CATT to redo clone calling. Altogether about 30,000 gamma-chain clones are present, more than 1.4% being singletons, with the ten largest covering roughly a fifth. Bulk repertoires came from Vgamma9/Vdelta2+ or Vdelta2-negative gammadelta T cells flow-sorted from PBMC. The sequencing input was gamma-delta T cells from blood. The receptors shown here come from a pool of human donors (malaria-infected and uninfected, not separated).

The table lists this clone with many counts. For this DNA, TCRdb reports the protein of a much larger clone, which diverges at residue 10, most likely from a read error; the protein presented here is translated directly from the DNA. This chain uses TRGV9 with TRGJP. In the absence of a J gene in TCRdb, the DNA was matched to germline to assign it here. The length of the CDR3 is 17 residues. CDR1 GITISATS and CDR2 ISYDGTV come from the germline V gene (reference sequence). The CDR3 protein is CALWEVTDESGKKIKVF. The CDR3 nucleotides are TGTGCCTTGTGGGAGGTCACGGATGAGTCGGGCAAAAAAATCAAGGTATTT.

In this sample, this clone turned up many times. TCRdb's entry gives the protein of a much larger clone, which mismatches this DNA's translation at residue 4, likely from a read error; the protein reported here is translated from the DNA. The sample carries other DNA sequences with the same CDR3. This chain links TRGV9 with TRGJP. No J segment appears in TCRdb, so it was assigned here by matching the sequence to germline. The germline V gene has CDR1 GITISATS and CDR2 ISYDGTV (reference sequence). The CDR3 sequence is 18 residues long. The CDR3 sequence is CALREVGTQELGKKIKVF. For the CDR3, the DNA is TGTGCCTTGCGGGAGGTGGGTACGCAAGAGTTGGGCAAAAAAATCAAGGTATTT.

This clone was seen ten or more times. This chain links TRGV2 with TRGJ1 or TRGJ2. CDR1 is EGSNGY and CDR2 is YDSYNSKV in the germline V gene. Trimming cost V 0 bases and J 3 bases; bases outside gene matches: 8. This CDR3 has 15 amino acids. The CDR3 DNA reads TGTGCCACCTGGGACGGGCCGACGGGTTATTATAAGAAACTCTTT. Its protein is CATWDGPTGYYKKLF.

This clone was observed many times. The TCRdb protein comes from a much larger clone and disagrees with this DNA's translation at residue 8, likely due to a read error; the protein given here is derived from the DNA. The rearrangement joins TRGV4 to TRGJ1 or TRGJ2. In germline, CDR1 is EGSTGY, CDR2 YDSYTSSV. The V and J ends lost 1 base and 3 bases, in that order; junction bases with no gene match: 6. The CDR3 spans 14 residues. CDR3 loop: CATWDGPRYYKKLF. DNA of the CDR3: TGTGCCACCTGGGATGGCCCCCGTTATTATAAGAAACTCTTT.

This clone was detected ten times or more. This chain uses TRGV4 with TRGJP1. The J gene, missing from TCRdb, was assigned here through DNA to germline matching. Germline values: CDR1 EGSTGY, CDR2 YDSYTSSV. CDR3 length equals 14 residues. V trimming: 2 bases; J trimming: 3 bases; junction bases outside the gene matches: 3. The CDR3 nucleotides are TGTGCCACCTGGGATGAATCCACTGGTTGGTTCAAGATATTT. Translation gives CATWDESTGWFKIF.

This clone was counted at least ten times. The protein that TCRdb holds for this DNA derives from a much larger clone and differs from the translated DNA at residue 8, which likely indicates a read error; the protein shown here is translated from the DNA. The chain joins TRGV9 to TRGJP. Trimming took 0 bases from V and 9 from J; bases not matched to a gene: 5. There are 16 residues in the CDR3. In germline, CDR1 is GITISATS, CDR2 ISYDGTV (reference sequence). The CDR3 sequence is CALWEVRVLGKKIKVF. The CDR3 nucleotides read TGTGCCTTGTGGGAGGTGCGGGTGTTGGGCAAAAAAATCAAGGTATTT.

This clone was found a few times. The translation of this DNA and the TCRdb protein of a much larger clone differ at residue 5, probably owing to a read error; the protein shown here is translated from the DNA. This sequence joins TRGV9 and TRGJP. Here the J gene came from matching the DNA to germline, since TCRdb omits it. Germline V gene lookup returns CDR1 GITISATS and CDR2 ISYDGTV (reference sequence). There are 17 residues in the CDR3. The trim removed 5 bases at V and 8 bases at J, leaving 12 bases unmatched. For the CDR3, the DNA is TGTGCCTTGTGGGGGGCCCGGGGAAAGTTGGGCAAAAAAATCAAGGTATTT. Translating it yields CALWGARGKLGKKIKVF.

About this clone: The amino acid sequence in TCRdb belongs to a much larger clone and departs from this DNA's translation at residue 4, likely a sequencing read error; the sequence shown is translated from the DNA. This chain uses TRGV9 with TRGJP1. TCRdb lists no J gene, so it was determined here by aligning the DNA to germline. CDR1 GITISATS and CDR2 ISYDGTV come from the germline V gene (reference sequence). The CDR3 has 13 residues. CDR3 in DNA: TGTGCCTTGCGGGAGGGCCCAGGTTGGTTCAAGATATTT. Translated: CALREGPGWFKIF.

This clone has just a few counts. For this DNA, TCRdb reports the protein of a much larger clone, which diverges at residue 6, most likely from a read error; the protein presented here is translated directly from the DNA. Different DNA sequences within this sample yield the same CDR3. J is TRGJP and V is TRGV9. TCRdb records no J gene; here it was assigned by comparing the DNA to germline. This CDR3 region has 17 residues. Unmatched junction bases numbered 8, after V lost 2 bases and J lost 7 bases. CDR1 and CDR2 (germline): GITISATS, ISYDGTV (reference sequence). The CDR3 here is CALWEAQSELGKKIKVF. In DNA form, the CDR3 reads TGTGCCTTGTGGGAGGCGCAGTCTGAGTTGGGCAAAAAAATCAAGGTATTT.

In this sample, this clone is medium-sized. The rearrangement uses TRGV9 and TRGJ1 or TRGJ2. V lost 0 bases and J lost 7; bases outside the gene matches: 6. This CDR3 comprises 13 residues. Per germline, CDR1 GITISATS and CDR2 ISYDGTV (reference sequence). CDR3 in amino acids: CALWEVRGYKKLF. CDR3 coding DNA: TGTGCCTTGTGGGAGGTGCGAGGGTATAAGAAACTCTTT.

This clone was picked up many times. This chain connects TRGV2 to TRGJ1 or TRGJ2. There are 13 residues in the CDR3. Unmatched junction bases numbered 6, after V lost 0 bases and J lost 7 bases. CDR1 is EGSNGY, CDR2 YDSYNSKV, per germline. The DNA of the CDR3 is TGTGCCACCTGGGACGGGGGACGGTATAAGAAACTCTTT. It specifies CATWDGGRYKKLF.

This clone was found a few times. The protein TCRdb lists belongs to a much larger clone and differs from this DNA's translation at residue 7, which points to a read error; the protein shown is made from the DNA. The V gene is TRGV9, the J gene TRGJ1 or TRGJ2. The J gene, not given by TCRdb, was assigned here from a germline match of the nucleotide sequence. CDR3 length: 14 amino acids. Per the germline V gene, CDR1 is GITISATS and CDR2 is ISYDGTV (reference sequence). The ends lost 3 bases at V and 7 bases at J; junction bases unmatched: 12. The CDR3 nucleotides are TGTGCCTTGTGGGAGAGGGGGGTGGAATATAAGAAACTCTTT. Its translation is CALWERGVEYKKLF.

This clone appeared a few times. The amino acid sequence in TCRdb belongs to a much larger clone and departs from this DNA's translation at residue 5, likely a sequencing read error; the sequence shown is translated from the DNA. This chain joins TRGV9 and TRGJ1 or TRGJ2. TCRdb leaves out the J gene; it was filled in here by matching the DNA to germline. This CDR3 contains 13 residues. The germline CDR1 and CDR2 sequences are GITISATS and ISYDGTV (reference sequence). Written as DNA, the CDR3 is TGTGCCTTGTGGGGGGTGCCGAGTTATAAGAAACTCTTT. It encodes CALWGVPSYKKLF.

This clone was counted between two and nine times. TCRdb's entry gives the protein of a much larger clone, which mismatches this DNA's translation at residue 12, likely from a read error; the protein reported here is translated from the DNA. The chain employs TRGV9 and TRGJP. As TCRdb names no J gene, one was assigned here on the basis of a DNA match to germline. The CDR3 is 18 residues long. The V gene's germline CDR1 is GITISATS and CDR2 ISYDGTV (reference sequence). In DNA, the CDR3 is TGTGCCTTGTGGGAGGTGGGTACGCAAGAGTTGAGCAAAAAAATCAAGGTATTT. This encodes CALWEVGTQELSKKIKVF.

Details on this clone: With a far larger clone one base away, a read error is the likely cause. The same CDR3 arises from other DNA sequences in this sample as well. Written as DNA, the CDR3 is TGTGCCTTGTGGGAGGTGCATCTGCTGGGGTTGGGCAAAAAAATCAAGGTATTC. This sequence encodes CALWEVHLLGLGKKIKVF. Here the V gene is TRGV9, but the J gene went uncalled. In germline, CDR1 is GITISATS, CDR2 ISYDGTV (reference sequence). The length of the CDR3 is 18 residues.

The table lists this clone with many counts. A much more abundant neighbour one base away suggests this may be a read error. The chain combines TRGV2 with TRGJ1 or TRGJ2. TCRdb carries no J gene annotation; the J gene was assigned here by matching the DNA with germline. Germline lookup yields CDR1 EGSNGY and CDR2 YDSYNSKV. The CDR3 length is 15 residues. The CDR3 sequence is CATWDGPTNYCKKLF. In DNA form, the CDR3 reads TGTGCCACCTGGGACGGGCCAACGAATTATTGTAAGAAACTCTTT.

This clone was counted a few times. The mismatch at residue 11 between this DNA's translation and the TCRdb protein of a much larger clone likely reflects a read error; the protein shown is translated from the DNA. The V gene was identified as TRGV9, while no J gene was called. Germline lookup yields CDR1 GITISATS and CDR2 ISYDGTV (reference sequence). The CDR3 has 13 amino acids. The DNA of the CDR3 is TGTGCCTTGTGGGAGGTTATCCCCCTTGAGAACCTCTTT. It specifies CALWEVIPLENLF.

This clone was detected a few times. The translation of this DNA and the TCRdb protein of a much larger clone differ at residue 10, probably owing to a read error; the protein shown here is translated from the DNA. For the CDR3, the DNA is TGTGCCTTGTGGGAGGTGCAAGTGGTGGTGTTGGGCAAAAAAATCAAGGTATTT. It encodes CALWEVQVVVLGKKIKVF. The chain recombines TRGV9 with TRGJP. TCRdb gives no J gene; it was assigned here by matching the DNA to germline. Trimming removed 0 bases from V and 9 bases from J; junction bases left unmatched: 11. The CDR3 extends over 18 amino acids. CDR1 GITISATS and CDR2 ISYDGTV come from the germline V gene (reference sequence).

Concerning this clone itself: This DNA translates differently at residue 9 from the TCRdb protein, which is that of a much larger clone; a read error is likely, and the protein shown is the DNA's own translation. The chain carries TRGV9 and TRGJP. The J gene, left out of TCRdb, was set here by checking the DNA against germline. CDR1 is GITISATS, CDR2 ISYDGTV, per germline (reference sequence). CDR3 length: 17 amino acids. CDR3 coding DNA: TGTGCCTTGTGGGACCTTTCGCAAAAGTTGGGCAAAAAAATCAAGGTATTT. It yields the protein CALWDLSQKLGKKIKVF.

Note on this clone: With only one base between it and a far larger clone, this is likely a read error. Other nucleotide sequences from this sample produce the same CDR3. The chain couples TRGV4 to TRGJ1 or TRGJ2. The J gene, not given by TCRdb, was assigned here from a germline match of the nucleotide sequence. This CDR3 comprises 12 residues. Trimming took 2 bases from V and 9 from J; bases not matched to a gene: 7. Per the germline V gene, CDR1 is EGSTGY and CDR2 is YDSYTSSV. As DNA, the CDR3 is TGTGCCACCTGGGATGTAGCCCTTAAGAAACTCTTT. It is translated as CATWDVALKKLF.

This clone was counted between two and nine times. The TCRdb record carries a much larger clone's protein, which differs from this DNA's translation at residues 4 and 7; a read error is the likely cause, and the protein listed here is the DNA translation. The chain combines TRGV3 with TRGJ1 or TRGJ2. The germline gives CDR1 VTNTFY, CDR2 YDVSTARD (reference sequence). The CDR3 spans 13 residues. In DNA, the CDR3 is TGTGCCACCCGGGACAGGACCAGCTCTAAGAAACTCTTT. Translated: CATRDRTSSKKLF.

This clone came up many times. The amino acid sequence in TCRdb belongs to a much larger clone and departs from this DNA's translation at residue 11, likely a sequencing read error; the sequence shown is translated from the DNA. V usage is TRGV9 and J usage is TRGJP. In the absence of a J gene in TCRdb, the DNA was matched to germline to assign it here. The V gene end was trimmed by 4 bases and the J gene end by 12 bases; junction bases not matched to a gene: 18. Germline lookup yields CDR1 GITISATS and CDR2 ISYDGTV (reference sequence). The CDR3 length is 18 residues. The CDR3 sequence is CALWDQGAFGSGKKIKVF. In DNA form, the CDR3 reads TGTGCCTTGTGGGACCAGGGCGCTTTTGGGTCGGGCAAAAAAATCAAGGTATTT.

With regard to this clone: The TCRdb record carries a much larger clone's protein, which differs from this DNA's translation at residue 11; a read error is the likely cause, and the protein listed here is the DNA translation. The CDR3 DNA follows: TGTGCCTTGTGGGAGGCGTTTCAAGAGTTGGACAAAAAAATCAAGGTATTT. Protein: CALWEAFQELDKKIKVF. V gene TRGV9 combines with J gene TRGJP. Here the J gene came from matching the DNA to germline, since TCRdb omits it. The CDR3 has 17 amino acids. CDR1 is GITISATS and CDR2 is ISYDGTV in the germline V gene (reference sequence).

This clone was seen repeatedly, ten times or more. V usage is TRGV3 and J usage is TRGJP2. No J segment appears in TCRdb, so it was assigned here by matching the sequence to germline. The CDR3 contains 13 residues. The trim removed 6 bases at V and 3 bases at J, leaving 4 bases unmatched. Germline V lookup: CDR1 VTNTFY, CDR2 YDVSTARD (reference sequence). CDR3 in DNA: TGTGCCACCTGGTTTCGTAGTGATTGGATCAAGACGTTT. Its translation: CATWFRSDWIKTF.

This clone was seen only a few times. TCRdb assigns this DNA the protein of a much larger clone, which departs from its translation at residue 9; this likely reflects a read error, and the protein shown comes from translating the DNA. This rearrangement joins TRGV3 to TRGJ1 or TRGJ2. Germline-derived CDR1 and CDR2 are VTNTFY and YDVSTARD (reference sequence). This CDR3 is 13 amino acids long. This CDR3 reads CATWDTSYCKKLF. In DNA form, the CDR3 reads TGTGCCACCTGGGACACCTCTTATTGTAAGAAACTCTTT.